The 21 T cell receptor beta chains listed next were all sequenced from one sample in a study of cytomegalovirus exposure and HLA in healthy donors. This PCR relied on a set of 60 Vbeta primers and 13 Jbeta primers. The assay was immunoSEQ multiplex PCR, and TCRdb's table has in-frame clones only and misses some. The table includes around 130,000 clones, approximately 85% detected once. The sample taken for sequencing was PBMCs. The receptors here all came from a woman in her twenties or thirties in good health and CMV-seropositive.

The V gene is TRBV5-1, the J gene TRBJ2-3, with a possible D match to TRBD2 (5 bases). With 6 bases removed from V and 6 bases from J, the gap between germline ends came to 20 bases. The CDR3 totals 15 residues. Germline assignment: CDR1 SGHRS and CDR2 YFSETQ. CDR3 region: CASTPAGVPWDTQYF. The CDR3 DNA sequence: TGCGCCAGCACTCCCGCCGGGGTGCCGTGGGATACGCAGTATTTT.

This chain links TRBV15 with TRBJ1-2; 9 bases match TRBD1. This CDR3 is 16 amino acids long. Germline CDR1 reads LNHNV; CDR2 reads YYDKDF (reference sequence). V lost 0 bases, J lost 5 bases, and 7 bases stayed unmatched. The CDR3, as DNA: TGTGCCACCAGCAGAGACGGGACAGGGTCATTATATGGCTACACCTTC. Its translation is CATSRDGTGSLYGYTF.

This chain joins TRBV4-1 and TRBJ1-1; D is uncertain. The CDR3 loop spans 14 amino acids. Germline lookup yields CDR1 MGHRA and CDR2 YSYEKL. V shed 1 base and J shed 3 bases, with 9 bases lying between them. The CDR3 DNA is TGCGCCAGCAGCCAAGTAGGAGGATACACTGAAGCTTTCTTT. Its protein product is CASSQVGGYTEAFF.

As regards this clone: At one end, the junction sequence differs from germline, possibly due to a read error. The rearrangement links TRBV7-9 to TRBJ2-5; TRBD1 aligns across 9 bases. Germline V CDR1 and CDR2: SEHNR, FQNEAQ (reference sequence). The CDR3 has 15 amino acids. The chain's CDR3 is CSSSTRDREQETQYF. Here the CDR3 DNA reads TGTTCCAGCAGCACACGGGACAGGGAGCAAGAGACCCAGTACTTC.

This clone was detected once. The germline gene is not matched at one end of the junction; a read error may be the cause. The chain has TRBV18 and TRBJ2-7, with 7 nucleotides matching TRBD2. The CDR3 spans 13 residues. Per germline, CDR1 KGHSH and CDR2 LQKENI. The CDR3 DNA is TGTGCCGGCTCACCAGTTGCGGGAGAAGGGCAGTACTTC. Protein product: CAGSPVAGEGQYF.

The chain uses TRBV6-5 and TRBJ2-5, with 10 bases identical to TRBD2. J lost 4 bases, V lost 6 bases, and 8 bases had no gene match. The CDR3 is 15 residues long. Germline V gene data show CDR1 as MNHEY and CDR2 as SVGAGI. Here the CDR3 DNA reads TGTGCCAGCAGAACGGGACTAGCGAGGAGAGAGACCCAGTACTTC. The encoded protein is CASRTGLARRETQYF.

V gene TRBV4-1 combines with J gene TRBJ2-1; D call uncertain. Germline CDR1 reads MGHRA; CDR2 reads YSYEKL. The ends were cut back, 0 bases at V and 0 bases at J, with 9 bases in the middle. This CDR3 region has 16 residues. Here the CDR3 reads CASSQDTRSSYNEQFF. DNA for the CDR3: TGCGCCAGCAGCCAAGATACCCGCAGCTCCTACAATGAGCAGTTCTTC.

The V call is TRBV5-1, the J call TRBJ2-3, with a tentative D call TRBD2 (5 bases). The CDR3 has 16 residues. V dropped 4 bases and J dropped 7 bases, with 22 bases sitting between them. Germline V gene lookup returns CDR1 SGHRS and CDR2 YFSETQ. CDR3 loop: CASSRGLAVERNTQYF. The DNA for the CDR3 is TGCGCCAGCAGCCGGGGATTGGCGGTCGAGAGAAATACGCAGTATTTT.

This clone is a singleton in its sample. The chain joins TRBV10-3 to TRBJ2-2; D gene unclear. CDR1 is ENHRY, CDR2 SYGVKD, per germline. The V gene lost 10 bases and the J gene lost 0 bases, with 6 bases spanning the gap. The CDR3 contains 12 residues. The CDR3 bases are TGTGCCACCTCTACGAACACCGGGGAGCTGTTTTTT. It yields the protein CATSTNTGELFF.

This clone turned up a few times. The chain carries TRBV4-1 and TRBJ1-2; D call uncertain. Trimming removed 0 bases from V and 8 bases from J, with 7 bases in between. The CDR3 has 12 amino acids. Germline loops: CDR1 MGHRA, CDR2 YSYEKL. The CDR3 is CASSQEAGGYTF. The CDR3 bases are TGCGCCAGCAGCCAAGAAGCCGGGGGCTACACCTTC.

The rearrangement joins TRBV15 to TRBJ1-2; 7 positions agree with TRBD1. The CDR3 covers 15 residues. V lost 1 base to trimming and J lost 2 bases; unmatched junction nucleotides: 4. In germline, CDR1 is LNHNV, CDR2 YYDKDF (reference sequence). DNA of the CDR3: TGTGCCACCAGCAGAGCCTTGACAGGGAACTATGGCTACACCTTC. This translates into CATSRALTGNYGYTF.

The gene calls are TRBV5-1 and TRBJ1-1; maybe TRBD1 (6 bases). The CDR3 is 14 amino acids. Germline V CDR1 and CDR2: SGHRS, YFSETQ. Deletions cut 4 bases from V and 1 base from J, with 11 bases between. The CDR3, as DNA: TGCGCCAGCAGCATGGGACACCCGAACACTGAAGCTTTCTTT. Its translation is CASSMGHPNTEAFF.

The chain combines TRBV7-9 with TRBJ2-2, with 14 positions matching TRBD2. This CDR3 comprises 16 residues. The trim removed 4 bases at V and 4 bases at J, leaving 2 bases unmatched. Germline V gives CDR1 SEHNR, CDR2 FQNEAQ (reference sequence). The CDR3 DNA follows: TGTGCCAGCAGCTCGGGACTAGCGGGAGCCACCGGGGAGCTGTTTTTT. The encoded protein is CASSSGLAGATGELFF.

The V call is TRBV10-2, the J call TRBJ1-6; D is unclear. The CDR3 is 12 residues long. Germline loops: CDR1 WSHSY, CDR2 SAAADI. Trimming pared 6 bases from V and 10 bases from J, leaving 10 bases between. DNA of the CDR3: TGCGCCAGCAGGAGGGAAAGGTCACCCCTCCACTTT. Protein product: CASRRERSPLHF.

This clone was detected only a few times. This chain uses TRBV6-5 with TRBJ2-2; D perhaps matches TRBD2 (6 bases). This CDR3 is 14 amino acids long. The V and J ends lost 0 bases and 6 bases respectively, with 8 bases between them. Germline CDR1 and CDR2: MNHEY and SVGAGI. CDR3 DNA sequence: TGTGCCAGCAGTTACTCTGGAGGGTCCGGGGAGCTGTTTTTT. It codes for CASSYSGGSGELFF.

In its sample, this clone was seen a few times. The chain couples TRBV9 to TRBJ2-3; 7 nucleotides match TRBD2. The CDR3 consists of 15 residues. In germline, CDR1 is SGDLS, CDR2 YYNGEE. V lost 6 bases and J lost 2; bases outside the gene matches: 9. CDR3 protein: CASNQSGAITDTQYF. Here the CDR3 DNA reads TGTGCCAGCAACCAAAGCGGGGCGATCACAGATACGCAGTATTTT. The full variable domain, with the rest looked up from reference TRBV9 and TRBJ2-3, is DSGVTQTPKHLITATGQRVTLRCSPRSGDLSVYWYQQSLDQGLQFLIQYYNGEERAKGNILERFSAQQFPDLHSELNLSSLELGDSALYFCASNQSGAITDTQYFGPGTRLTVL.

The CDR3 here is CAISDGLNTEAFF. In DNA, the CDR3 is TGTGCCATCAGTGATGGGCTGAACACTGAAGCTTTCTTT. The rearrangement joins TRBV10-3 to TRBJ1-1; no firm D call. Between the trimmed V and J ends, which lost 3 bases and 0 bases, there was a span of 5 bases. Germline CDR1 ENHRY, CDR2 SYGVKD. CDR3 length: 13 residues.

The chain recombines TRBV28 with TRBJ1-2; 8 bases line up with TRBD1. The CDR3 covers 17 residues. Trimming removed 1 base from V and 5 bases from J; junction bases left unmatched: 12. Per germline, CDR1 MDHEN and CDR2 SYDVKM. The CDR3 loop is CASSLSRAPGQGYGYTF. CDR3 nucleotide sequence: TGTGCCAGCAGTTTATCCAGGGCTCCCGGACAGGGATATGGCTACACCTTC.

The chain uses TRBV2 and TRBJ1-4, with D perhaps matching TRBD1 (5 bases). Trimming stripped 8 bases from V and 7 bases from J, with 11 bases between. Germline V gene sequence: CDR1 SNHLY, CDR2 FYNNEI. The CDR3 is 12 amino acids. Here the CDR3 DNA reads TGTGCCAGCGCCAGGGCTTTTGAAAAACTGTTTTTT. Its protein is CASARAFEKLFF.

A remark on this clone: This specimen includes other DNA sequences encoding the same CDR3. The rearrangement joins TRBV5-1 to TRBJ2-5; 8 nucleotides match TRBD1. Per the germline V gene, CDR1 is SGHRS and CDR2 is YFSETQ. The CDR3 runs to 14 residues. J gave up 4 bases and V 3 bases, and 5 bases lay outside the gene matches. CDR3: CASSSTGVGETQYF. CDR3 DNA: TGCGCCAGCAGCTCGACAGGGGTGGGAGAGACCCAGTACTTC.

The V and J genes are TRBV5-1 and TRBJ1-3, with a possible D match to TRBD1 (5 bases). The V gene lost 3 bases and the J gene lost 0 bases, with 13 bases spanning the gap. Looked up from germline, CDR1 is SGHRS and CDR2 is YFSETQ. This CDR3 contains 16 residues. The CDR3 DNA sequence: TGCGCCAGCAGCTATCAAACAGGCTACTCTGGAAACACCATATATTTT. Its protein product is CASSYQTGYSGNTIYF.